The 20 T cell receptor beta chains reported below all come from one sample, sequenced in a study of blood T cell repertoires in COVID-19. Libraries were prepared by immunoSEQ multiplex PCR; TCRdb keeps only in-frame clonotypes and omits some of them. There are 90,000 or so clones in the sample; around 87% occur only once, and about 18% lies in the top ten. The sample consisted of peripheral blood. The receptors were gathered from a human donor in a cohort sampled during active COVID-19.

The V and J genes are TRBV7-9 and TRBJ1-1; D unclear. This CDR3 contains 14 residues. V was shortened by 5 bases and J by 5 bases, with 15 bases between the two germline ends. CDR1 SEHNR and CDR2 FQNEAQ come from the germline V gene (reference sequence). The CDR3: CASSQAPPTTEAFF. In nucleotides, the CDR3 is TGTGCCAGCAGCCAAGCACCCCCCACGACTGAAGCTTTCTTT.

V and J are TRBV4-2 and TRBJ1-2; D call uncertain. Trimming removed 0 bases at V and 7 bases at J, with 12 bases between. There are 14 residues in the CDR3. Germline values: CDR1 LGHNA, CDR2 YNFKEQ. This CDR3 is CASSQDGQVPGYTF. The CDR3 bases are TGTGCCAGCAGCCAAGATGGGCAGGTACCTGGCTACACCTTC.

This chain uses TRBV7-8 with TRBJ2-5; D is perhaps TRBD1 (6 bases). Trimming removed 0 bases from V and 2 bases from J, with 22 bases in between. CDR3 length equals 19 residues. CDR1 and CDR2 from the germline V gene are SGHVS and FQNEAQ. The CDR3 protein is CASSLAYGTRLAVQETQYF. The CDR3 DNA reads TGTGCCAGCAGCTTAGCATACGGGACACGGCTGGCGGTTCAAGAGACCCAGTACTTC.

This clone was picked up a small number of times. The chain couples TRBV10-3 to TRBJ2-7, with TRBD1 matching over 7 bases. V was clipped by 6 bases and J by 0 bases; unmatched bases: 5. This CDR3 is built from 14 residues. Germline assignment: CDR1 ENHRY and CDR2 SYGVKD. The CDR3 coding sequence is TGTGCCATCAGGACGGGACAGTCCTCCTACGAGCAGTACTTC. Protein: CAIRTGQSSYEQYF.

The CDR3 DNA sequence: TGTGCCAGCTCACCTCAGGGTCCCTCCTTGAACACTGAAGCTTTCTTT. Its protein is CASSPQGPSLNTEAFF. This chain connects TRBV18 to TRBJ1-1; the D gene is possibly TRBD1 (5 bases). This CDR3 has 16 amino acids. CDR1 is KGHSH, CDR2 LQKENI, per germline. V gave up 3 bases and J gave up 0 bases, with 14 bases separating them. Based on the CDR3 plus reference TRBV18 and TRBJ1-1, the full variable domain is NAGVMQNPRHLVRRRGQEARLRCSPMKGHSHVYWYRQLPEEGLKFMVYLQKENIIDESGMPKERFSAEFPKEGPSILRIQQVVRGDSAAYFCASSPQGPSLNTEAFFGQGTRLTVV.

The V and J genes are TRBV2 and TRBJ1-5; the D is unclear. Germline V gene data show CDR1 as SNHLY and CDR2 as FYNNEI. The CDR3 covers 12 residues. V shed 6 bases and J shed 4 bases, with 7 bases lying between them. The CDR3 nucleotides are TGTGCCAGCAGGGCGGGGAATCAGCCCCAGCATTTT. This translates into CASRAGNQPQHF.

V gene TRBV15 combines with J gene TRBJ2-5; the match to TRBD2 covers 8 bases. V lost 1 base to trimming and J lost 1 base; unmatched junction nucleotides: 8. This CDR3 has 17 residues. In germline, CDR1 is LNHNV, CDR2 YYDKDF (reference sequence). CDR3 region: CATSRVVRLAGQETQYF. The CDR3 nucleotides read TGTGCCACCAGCAGAGTGGTAAGGCTAGCGGGCCAAGAGACCCAGTACTTC. Drawing the rest from reference TRBV15 and TRBJ2-5, the complete variable domain is DAMVIQNPRYQVTQFGKPVTLSCSQTLNHNVMYWYQQKSSQAPKLLFHYYDKDFNNEADTPDNFQSRRPNTSFCFLDIRSPGLGDTAMYLCATSRVVRLAGQETQYFGPGTRLLVL.

The chain couples TRBV4-3 to TRBJ1-2; TRBD1 matches 12 bases. The trim removed 3 bases at V and 6 bases at J, leaving 5 bases unmatched. The CDR3 is made up of 15 amino acids. CDR1 is LGHNA, CDR2 YSLEER, per germline. In DNA form, the CDR3 reads TGCGCCAGCAGCCAGGGGGACAGGGGGCTCGATGGCTACACCTTC. Protein: CASSQGDRGLDGYTF.

This rearrangement joins TRBV12-3 or TRBV12-4 to TRBJ2-5; TRBD1 is a possible D gene (5 bases). The CDR3 extends over 13 amino acids. Trimming stripped 7 bases from V and 4 bases from J, with 13 bases between. CDR3 DNA: TGTGCCAGCAACAGGCACCCAACAGAGACCCAGTACTTC. Its protein is CASNRHPTETQYF.

The rearrangement joins TRBV5-4 to TRBJ2-2; 7 bases match TRBD2. The CDR3 runs to 15 residues. Germline V gene lookup returns CDR1 SGHNT and CDR2 YYREEE (reference sequence). V lost 4 bases to trimming and J lost 7 bases; unmatched junction nucleotides: 10. This CDR3 reads CASSGGGVRYGELFF. CDR3 coding DNA: TGTGCCAGCAGCGGTGGGGGGGTCCGGTACGGGGAGCTGTTTTTT.

This chain joins TRBV7-9 and TRBJ2-4; 15 bases are a match to TRBD2. This CDR3 has 19 residues. Germline V gene sequence: CDR1 SEHNR, CDR2 FQNEAQ (reference sequence). Unmatched junction bases numbered 9, after V lost 5 bases and J lost 1 base. CDR3 DNA: TGTGCCAGCAGCCTGCTATTTGGGACTAGCGGGGGGGCCAAAAACATTCAGTACTTC. Translated: CASSLLFGTSGGAKNIQYF.

CDR3 DNA: TGTGCCAGCAGTTCCCTGACAGGGGGGAGCACTGAAGCTTTCTTT. Residues: CASSSLTGGSTEAFF. V gene TRBV28 combines with J gene TRBJ1-1, with 9 bases fitting TRBD1. V lost 4 bases and J lost 4; bases outside the gene matches: 7. The CDR3 extends over 15 amino acids. Germline values: CDR1 MDHEN, CDR2 SYDVKM. Together with reference TRBV28 and TRBJ1-1, the CDR3 gives the full variable domain: DVKVTQSSRYLVKRTGEKVFLECVQDMDHENMFWYRQDPGLGLRLIYFSYDVKMKEKGDIPEGYSVSREKKERFSLILESASTNQTSMYLCASSSLTGGSTEAFFGQGTRLTVV.

This sequence joins TRBV7-9 and TRBJ2-1; a possible D gene is TRBD2 (6 bases). Germline CDR1 reads SEHNR; CDR2 reads FQNEAQ (reference sequence). The CDR3 totals 13 residues. V lost 6 bases, J lost 8 bases, and 14 bases lay in between. Written as DNA, the CDR3 is TGTGCCAGCAGGGACGGGGGTGGCGATGAGCAGTTCTTC. Protein product: CASRDGGGDEQFF. The whole variable domain, remainder taken from reference TRBV7-9 and TRBJ2-1, is DTGVSQNPRHKITKRGQNVTFRCDPISEHNRLYWYRQTLGQGPEFLTYFQNEAQLEKSRLLSDRFSAERPKGSFSTLEIQRTEQGDSAMYLCASRDGGGDEQFFGPGTRLTVL.

The rearrangement uses TRBV6-5 and TRBJ2-7; D perhaps matches TRBD1 (5 bases). The CDR3 runs to 14 residues. Germline CDR1 and CDR2: MNHEY and SVGAGI. Deletions cut 0 bases from V and 1 base from J, with 7 bases between. In nucleotides, the CDR3 is TGTGCCAGCAGTTACTCTGCAGGGTCCTACGAGCAGTACTTC. Amino acids: CASSYSAGSYEQYF.

This clone was picked up one time. CDR3: CASSLGQYEKLFF. Here the CDR3 DNA reads TGTGCCAGCAGTTTGGGACAATATGAAAAACTGTTTTTT. The V and J genes are TRBV28 and TRBJ1-4; D might be TRBD1 (6 bases). CDR3 size: 13 residues. Per the germline V gene, CDR1 is MDHEN and CDR2 is SYDVKM. Deletions cut 3 bases from V and 6 bases from J, with 8 bases between.

V usage is TRBV12-3 or TRBV12-4 and J usage is TRBJ1-5; D not certain. V gave up 3 bases and J gave up 5 bases, with 5 bases separating them. The CDR3 extends over 12 amino acids. The CDR3 coding sequence is TGTGCCAGCAGTTTGCGGGATCAGCCCCAGCATTTT. It encodes CASSLRDQPQHF.

The chain uses TRBV7-9 and TRBJ1-6; D is perhaps TRBD1 (5 bases). The CDR3 is 14 residues long. Germline loops: CDR1 SEHNR, CDR2 FQNEAQ (reference sequence). Trimming took off 3 bases at V and 8 bases at J, with 11 bases between the two ends. CDR3 sequence: CASSLQGGDSPLHF. CDR3 nucleotide sequence: TGTGCCAGCAGCTTGCAGGGAGGAGATTCACCCCTCCACTTT.

The chain is built from TRBV18 and TRBJ1-6; 8 bases agree with TRBD1. Looked up from germline, CDR1 is KGHSH and CDR2 is LQKENI. The CDR3 spans 16 residues. V dropped 4 bases and J dropped 7; count of bases not matched to a gene: 9. The CDR3 sequence is CASSLTGGQRNSPLHF. In DNA, the CDR3 is TGTGCCAGCTCACTAACAGGGGGACAGCGGAATTCACCCCTCCACTTT. Complete variable domain (other parts from reference TRBV18 and TRBJ1-6): NAGVMQNPRHLVRRRGQEARLRCSPMKGHSHVYWYRQLPEEGLKFMVYLQKENIIDESGMPKERFSAEFPKEGPSILRIQQVVRGDSAAYFCASSLTGGQRNSPLHFGNGTRLTVT.

V is TRBV4-2 and J is TRBJ1-5; 7 nucleotides match TRBD1. V shed 0 bases and J 2 bases; nucleotides not matched to a gene: 7. This CDR3 region has 17 residues. The germline V gene has CDR1 LGHNA and CDR2 YNFKEQ. The CDR3 is CASSQDRGSGGNQPQHF. The CDR3 DNA sequence: TGTGCCAGCAGCCAAGACAGGGGGTCGGGTGGCAATCAGCCCCAGCATTTT.

The rearrangement joins TRBV6-1 to TRBJ1-4; 11 nucleotides match TRBD1. This CDR3 has 16 amino acids. Trimming removed 0 bases from V and 10 bases from J; junction bases left unmatched: 7. Germline-derived CDR1 and CDR2 are MNHNS and SASEGT. The CDR3 bases are TGTGCCAGCAGTGAAGCAGGGGGGACAGGGGGTGGAAAACTGTTTTTT. This gives the protein CASSEAGGTGGGKLFF.